This is a list of T cell receptor beta chains from one sample in a study of cytomegalovirus exposure and HLA in healthy donors. Sequencing was performed with immunoSEQ multiplex PCR; in TCRdb, only in-frame clones are kept and a portion is missing. The sample has 200,000 to 300,000 clones; about four fifths are singletons. The sequenced material came from PBMCs. The receptor source for this set is a woman aged 40-49 years in good health and CMV-seropositive. The CDR3 runs from the conserved cysteine through the conserved F or W. D genes are given only for firm matches. Not every row has a clone size; where given, it reads once, few, many or a size class.

clone size: NA; D gene: TRBD2; V gene: TRBV11-2; J gene: TRBJ2-1; CDR3 length: 13; CDR3 protein: CASSSGLVGEQFF; CDR3 DNA: TGTGCCAGCAGCTCCGGACTAGTCGGTGAGCAGTTCTTC
clone size: NA; D gene: NA; V gene: TRBV6-5; J gene: TRBJ1-2; CDR3 length: 13; CDR3 protein: CASSYASGYGYTF; CDR3 DNA: TGTGCCAGCAGTTACGCTTCAGGCTATGGCTACACCTTC
clone size: NA; D gene: TRBD2; V gene: TRBV5-1; J gene: TRBJ2-1; CDR3 length: 14; CDR3 protein: CASSLVGGGSEQFF; CDR3 DNA: TGCGCCAGCAGCTTGGTCGGGGGAGGGTCCGAGCAGTTCTTC
clone size: NA; D gene: TRBD2; V gene: TRBV16; J gene: TRBJ2-7; CDR3 length: 17; CDR3 protein: CASSQFPMLAGAREQYF; CDR3 DNA: TGTGCCAGCAGCCAATTCCCCATGCTAGCGGGAGCTCGGGAGCAGTACTTC
clone size: NA; D gene: NA; V gene: TRBV2; J gene: TRBJ2-7; CDR3 length: 11; CDR3 protein: CASTSAYEQYF; CDR3 DNA: TGTGCCAGCACCAGTGCCTACGAGCAGTACTTC
clone size: NA; D gene: NA; V gene: TRBV19; J gene: TRBJ2-7; CDR3 length: 13; CDR3 protein: CASSIIEGHEQYF; CDR3 DNA: TGTGCCAGTAGTATAATAGAGGGCCACGAGCAGTACTTC
clone size: NA; D gene: NA; V gene: TRBV28; J gene: TRBJ1-5; CDR3 length: 13; CDR3 protein: CAGSGGPYQPQHF; CDR3 DNA: TGTGCCGGGTCGGGGGGACCTTATCAGCCCCAGCATTTT
clone size: NA; D gene: TRBD2; V gene: TRBV4-3; J gene: TRBJ2-1; CDR3 length: 15; CDR3 protein: CASSRRLAGGNEQFF; CDR3 DNA: TGCGCCAGCAGCCGAAGACTAGCGGGGGGCAATGAGCAGTTCTTC
clone size: NA; D gene: NA; V gene: TRBV19; J gene: TRBJ2-1; CDR3 length: 15; CDR3 protein: CASSSRDSSYNEQFF; CDR3 DNA: TGTGCCAGTAGTTCGCGGGACAGCTCCTACAATGAGCAGTTCTTC
clone size: NA; D gene: NA; V gene: TRBV30; J gene: TRBJ1-1; CDR3 length: 13; CDR3 protein: CAYTRGMNTEAFF; CDR3 DNA: TGTGCCTATACACGGGGGATGAACACTGAAGCTTTCTTT
clone size: NA; D gene: TRBD1; V gene: TRBV7-9; J gene: TRBJ2-5; CDR3 length: 15; CDR3 protein: CASSFSLDREETQYF; CDR3 DNA: TGTGCCAGCAGCTTTAGTCTGGACAGGGAAGAGACCCAGTACTTC
clone size: NA; D gene: NA; V gene: TRBV9; J gene: TRBJ2-7; CDR3 length: 15; CDR3 protein: CASSALRGSPYEQYF; CDR3 DNA: TGTGCCAGCAGCGCACTACGGGGGTCCCCCTACGAGCAGTACTTC
clone size: NA; D gene: TRBD1; V gene: TRBV15; J gene: TRBJ2-3; CDR3 length: 16; CDR3 protein: CATSITGTGLTDTQYF; CDR3 DNA: TGTGCCACCAGCATAACCGGGACAGGGCTCACAGATACGCAGTATTTT
clone size: NA; D gene: TRBD2; V gene: TRBV11-3; J gene: TRBJ2-1; CDR3 length: 14; CDR3 protein: CASSWASGSNEQFF; CDR3 DNA: TGTGCCAGCAGCTGGGCTAGCGGGAGCAATGAGCAGTTCTTC
clone size: NA; D gene: TRBD1; V gene: TRBV7-9; J gene: TRBJ1-2; CDR3 length: 14; CDR3 protein: CASSLLRGIYGYTF; CDR3 DNA: TGTGCCAGCAGCTTGCTCAGGGGGATTTATGGCTACACCTTC
clone size: NA; D gene: NA; V gene: TRBV4-3; J gene: TRBJ1-6; CDR3 length: 13; CDR3 protein: CASSQELGLPLHF; CDR3 DNA: TGCGCCAGCAGCCAAGAGCTGGGGCTGCCCCTCCACTTT
clone size: NA; D gene: TRBD1; V gene: TRBV27; J gene: TRBJ1-2; CDR3 length: 13; CDR3 protein: CASRTGTGDGYTF; CDR3 DNA: TGTGCCAGCAGAACCGGGACAGGGGATGGCTACACCTTC
clone size: NA; D gene: NA; V gene: TRBV5-1; J gene: TRBJ2-1; CDR3 length: 15; CDR3 protein: CASSRGGGSYNEQFF; CDR3 DNA: TGCGCCAGCAGCAGAGGCGGAGGCTCCTACAATGAGCAGTTCTTC
clone size: NA; D gene: TRBD1; V gene: TRBV10-2; J gene: TRBJ2-7; CDR3 length: 14; CDR3 protein: CASSESNSGQGRYF; CDR3 DNA: TGCGCCAGCAGTGAGTCGAATTCCGGACAGGGGAGATACTTC
clone size: NA; D gene: NA; V gene: TRBV5-4; J gene: TRBJ2-7; CDR3 length: 12; CDR3 protein: CASSLGGAEQYF; CDR3 DNA: TGTGCCAGCAGCTTGGGGGGCGCCGAGCAGTACTTC
clone size: NA; D gene: TRBD1; V gene: TRBV5-1; J gene: TRBJ1-2; CDR3 length: 13; CDR3 protein: CASSTDRGGGYTF; CDR3 DNA: TGCGCCAGCAGCACTGACAGGGGAGGCGGCTACACCTTC
clone size: once; D gene: TRBD1; V gene: TRBV19; J gene: TRBJ1-5; CDR3 length: 13; CDR3 protein: CASIQGAHQPQHF; CDR3 DNA: TGTGCCAGTATCCAGGGGGCCCATCAGCCCCAGCATTTT
clone size: NA; D gene: TRBD1; V gene: TRBV6-1; J gene: TRBJ1-6; CDR3 length: 16; CDR3 protein: CASREEGDRLNSPLHF; CDR3 DNA: TGTGCCAGCAGAGAAGAAGGGGACAGACTAAATTCACCCCTCCACTTT
clone size: NA; D gene: TRBD1; V gene: TRBV6-1; J gene: TRBJ1-1; CDR3 length: 14; CDR3 protein: CASRGDRKNTEAFF; CDR3 DNA: TGTGCCAGCAGAGGGGACAGGAAGAACACTGAAGCTTTCTTT
clone size: NA; D gene: NA; V gene: TRBV5-1; J gene: TRBJ2-7; CDR3 length: 14; CDR3 protein: CASHQTSSAYEQYF; CDR3 DNA: TGCGCCAGCCATCAAACCTCTAGCGCCTACGAGCAGTACTTC
clone size: once; D gene: TRBD1; V gene: TRBV25-1; J gene: TRBJ1-6; CDR3 length: 15; CDR3 protein: CASSESDRVNSPLHF; CDR3 DNA: TGTGCCAGCAGTGAGTCGGACAGGGTCAATTCACCCCTCCACTTT
clone size: NA; D gene: NA; V gene: TRBV7-8; J gene: TRBJ2-1; CDR3 length: 14; CDR3 protein: CASSLEGGGDEQFF; CDR3 DNA: TGTGCCAGCAGCTTAGAGGGGGGGGGCGATGAGCAGTTCTTC
clone size: NA; D gene: TRBD2; V gene: TRBV27; J gene: TRBJ2-1; CDR3 length: 14; CDR3 protein: CASWLAGGYNEQFF; CDR3 DNA: TGTGCCAGCTGGCTAGCGGGAGGCTACAATGAGCAGTTCTTC
clone size: NA; D gene: NA; V gene: TRBV28; J gene: TRBJ1-1; CDR3 length: 13; CDR3 protein: CASNTPGAPGAFF; CDR3 DNA: TGTGCCAGCAATACCCCTGGGGCCCCTGGAGCTTTCTTT
clone size: NA; D gene: TRBD2; V gene: TRBV7-2; J gene: TRBJ2-5; CDR3 length: 15; CDR3 protein: CASSLIAGGPGEQYF; CDR3 DNA: TGTGCCAGCAGCTTAATAGCGGGAGGGCCGGGAGAGCAGTACTTC
clone size: NA; D gene: NA; V gene: TRBV7-3; J gene: TRBJ1-3; CDR3 length: 14; CDR3 protein: CASWGQPDGNTIYF; CDR3 DNA: TGTGCCAGCTGGGGCCAACCGGACGGAAACACCATATATTTT
clone size: NA; D gene: TRBD2; V gene: TRBV7-3; J gene: TRBJ2-7; CDR3 length: 14; CDR3 protein: CASSPTSGTGEQYF; CDR3 DNA: TGTGCCAGCAGTCCGACTAGCGGGACAGGCGAGCAGTACTTC
clone size: NA; D gene: NA; V gene: TRBV29-1; J gene: TRBJ1-2; CDR3 length: 11; CDR3 protein: CSTGGVYGYTF; CDR3 DNA: TGCAGCACTGGGGGGGTATATGGCTACACCTTC
clone size: NA; D gene: TRBD2; V gene: TRBV9; J gene: TRBJ2-1; CDR3 length: 20; CDR3 protein: CASSVVSLAGAPTLGNEQFF; CDR3 DNA: TGTGCCAGCAGCGTAGTGTCACTAGCGGGAGCCCCCACATTGGGCAATGAGCAGTTCTTC
clone size: NA; D gene: TRBD1; V gene: TRBV9; J gene: TRBJ1-2; CDR3 length: 17; CDR3 protein: CASSVGDRSPANYGYTF; CDR3 DNA: TGTGCCAGCAGCGTGGGGGACAGGTCTCCCGCTAACTATGGCTACACCTTC
clone size: NA; D gene: TRBD1; V gene: TRBV5-1; J gene: TRBJ1-2; CDR3 length: 14; CDR3 protein: CASSPTGQGNGYTF; CDR3 DNA: TGCGCCAGCAGCCCTACCGGACAGGGTAATGGCTACACCTTC
clone size: NA; D gene: NA; V gene: TRBV5-4; J gene: TRBJ2-6; CDR3 length: 17; CDR3 protein: CASSLGGAGSGANVLTF; CDR3 DNA: TGTGCCAGCAGCCTTGGGGGGGCAGGGTCTGGGGCCAACGTCCTGACTTTC